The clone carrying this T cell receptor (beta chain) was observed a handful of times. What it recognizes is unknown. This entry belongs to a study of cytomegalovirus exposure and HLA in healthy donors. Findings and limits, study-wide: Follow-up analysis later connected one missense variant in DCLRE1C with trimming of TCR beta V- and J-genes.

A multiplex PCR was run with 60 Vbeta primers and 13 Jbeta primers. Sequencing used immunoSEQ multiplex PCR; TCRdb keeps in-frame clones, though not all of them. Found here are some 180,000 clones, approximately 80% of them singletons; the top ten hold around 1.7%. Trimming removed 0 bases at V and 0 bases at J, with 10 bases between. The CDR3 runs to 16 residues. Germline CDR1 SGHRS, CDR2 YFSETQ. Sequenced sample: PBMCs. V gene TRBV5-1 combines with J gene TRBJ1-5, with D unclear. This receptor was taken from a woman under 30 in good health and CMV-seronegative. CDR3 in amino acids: CASSLGGLNSNQPQHF. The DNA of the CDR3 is TGCGCCAGCAGCTTGGGAGGTCTCAATAGCAATCAGCCCCAGCATTTT. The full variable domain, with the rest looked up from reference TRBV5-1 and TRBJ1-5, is KAGVTQTPRYLIKTRGQQVTLSCSPISGHRSVSWYQQTPGQGLQFLFEYFSETQRNKGNFPGRFSGRQFSNSRSEMNVSTLELGDSALYLCASSLGGLNSNQPQHFGDGTRLSIL.